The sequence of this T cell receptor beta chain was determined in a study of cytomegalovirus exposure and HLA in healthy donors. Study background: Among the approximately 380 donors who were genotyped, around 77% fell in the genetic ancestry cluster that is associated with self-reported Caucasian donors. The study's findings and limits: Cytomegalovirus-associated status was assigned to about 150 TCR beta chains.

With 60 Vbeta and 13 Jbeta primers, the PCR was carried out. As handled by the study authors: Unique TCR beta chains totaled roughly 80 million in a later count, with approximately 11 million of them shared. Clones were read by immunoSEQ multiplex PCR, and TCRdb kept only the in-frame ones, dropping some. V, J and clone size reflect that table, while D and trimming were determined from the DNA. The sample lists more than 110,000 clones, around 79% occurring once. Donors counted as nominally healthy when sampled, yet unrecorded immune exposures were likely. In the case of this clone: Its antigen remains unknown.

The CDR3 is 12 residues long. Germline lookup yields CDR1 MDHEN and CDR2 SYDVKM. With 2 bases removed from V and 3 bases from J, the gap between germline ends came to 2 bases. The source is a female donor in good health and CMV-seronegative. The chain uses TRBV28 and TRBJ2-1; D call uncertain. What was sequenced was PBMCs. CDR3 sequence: CASSLRYNEQFF. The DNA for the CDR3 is TGTGCCAGCAGTTTACGCTACAATGAGCAGTTCTTC.